Below are 3 T cell receptor beta chains sequenced from a single sample in a study of blood T cell repertoires in COVID-19. Profiled with immunoSEQ multiplex PCR; TCRdb holds only in-frame clones, not every one. The sample shows 250,000 to 350,000 clones, about nine tenths of them seen only once. Sample: peripheral blood. All receptors derive from a woman aged 25 to 45 with COVID-19, enrolled during active disease.

This chain links TRBV5-1 with TRBJ2-3; D possibly corresponds to TRBD1 (8 bases). The CDR3 totals 16 residues. CDR1 SGHRS and CDR2 YFSETQ come from the germline V gene. The V end lost 0 bases, the J end lost 4 bases, and 15 bases lay between the germline ends. The CDR3 protein is CASSLAPTGGADTQYF. CDR3 bases: TGCGCCAGCAGCTTGGCCCCCACAGGGGGGGCAGATACGCAGTATTTT.

This clone was observed a single time. The chain uses TRBV7-2 and TRBJ2-1; 10 nucleotides line up with TRBD2. Germline CDR1 reads SGHTA; CDR2 reads FQGNSA. The CDR3 is made up of 15 amino acids. The V and J ends lost 0 bases and 9 bases, in that order; junction bases with no gene match: 5. For the CDR3, the DNA is TGTGCCAGCAGCTTAGCTAGCGGGAGGACTACTGAGCAGTTCTTC. It yields the protein CASSLASGRTTEQFF.

The rearrangement links TRBV2 to TRBJ1-2, with D perhaps TRBD1 (5 bases). V lost 6 bases, J lost 8 bases, and 19 bases lay in between. Germline V CDR1 and CDR2: SNHLY, FYNNEI. The CDR3 runs to 14 residues. Here the CDR3 DNA reads TGTGCCAGCAGGGACATAGGTGTGCGCGGAGGCTACACCTTC. This gives the protein CASRDIGVRGGYTF.